Only a few counts were recorded for the clone carrying this TCR beta chain. Antigen: not known. The source of the sample is a study of T cell responses to AZD1222 COVID-19 vaccine. Sequencing was performed with immunoSEQ multiplex PCR; in TCRdb, only in-frame clones are kept and a portion is missing. The table has over 120,000 clones, 85% to 90% seen once. Notes on the study in general: Breadth and depth of Spike-specific TCRs rose after two AZD1222 doses. Clonal diversity may have been underestimated in mostly white British donors. A reported finding is that nearly half of spike-specific TCRs target unmutated variant regions. Sampled repertoires all dated from after the peak T cell response.

Sequencing used peripheral blood, obtained 28 days after the second AZD1222 dose. This clonotype originated in an adult who received the AZD1222 COVID-19 vaccine.

CDR3: CASSLGASLNYGYTF. The CDR3 DNA follows: TGCGCCAGCAGCTTGGGGGCCAGCCTTAACTATGGCTACACCTTC. The V and J genes are TRBV5-1 and TRBJ1-2; D is ambiguous. CDR1 is SGHRS, CDR2 YFSETQ, per germline. Trimming cost V 0 bases and J 1 base, with 10 bases left between them. This CDR3 is 15 amino acids long.